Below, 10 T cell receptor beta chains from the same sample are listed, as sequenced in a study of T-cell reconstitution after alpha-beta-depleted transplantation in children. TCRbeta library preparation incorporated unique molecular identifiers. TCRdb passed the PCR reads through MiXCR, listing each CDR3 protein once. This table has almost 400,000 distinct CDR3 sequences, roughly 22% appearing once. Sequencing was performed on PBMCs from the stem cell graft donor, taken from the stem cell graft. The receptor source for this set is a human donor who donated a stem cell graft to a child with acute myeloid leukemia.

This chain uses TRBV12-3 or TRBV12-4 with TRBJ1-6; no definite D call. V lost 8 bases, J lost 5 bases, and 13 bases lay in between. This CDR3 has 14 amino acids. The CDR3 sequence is CASAPTVNNSPLHF. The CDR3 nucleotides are TGTGCCAGCGCACCGACCGTCAATAATTCACCCCTCCACTTT.

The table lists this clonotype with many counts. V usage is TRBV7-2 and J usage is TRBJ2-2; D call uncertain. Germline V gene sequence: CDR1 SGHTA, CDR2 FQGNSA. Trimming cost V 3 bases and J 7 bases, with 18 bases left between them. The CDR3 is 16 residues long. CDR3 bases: TGTGCCAGCAGCTTCCGCCCTACAAGCTTCAGCGGGGAGCTGTTTTTT. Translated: CASSFRPTSFSGELFF.

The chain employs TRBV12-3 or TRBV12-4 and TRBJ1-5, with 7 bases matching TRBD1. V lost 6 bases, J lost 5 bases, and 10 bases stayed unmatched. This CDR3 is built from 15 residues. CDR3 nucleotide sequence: TGTGCCAGCAGCCTCCCCGGGACAGCTCATCAGCCCCAGCATTTT. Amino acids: CASSLPGTAHQPQHF.

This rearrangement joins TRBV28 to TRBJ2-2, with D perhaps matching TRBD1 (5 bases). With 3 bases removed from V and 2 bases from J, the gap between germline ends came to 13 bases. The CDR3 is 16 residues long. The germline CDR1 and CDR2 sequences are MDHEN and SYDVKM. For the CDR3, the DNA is TGTGCCAGCAGTTTCGTGGGGCCAGCAAACACCGGGGAGCTGTTTTTT. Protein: CASSFVGPANTGELFF.

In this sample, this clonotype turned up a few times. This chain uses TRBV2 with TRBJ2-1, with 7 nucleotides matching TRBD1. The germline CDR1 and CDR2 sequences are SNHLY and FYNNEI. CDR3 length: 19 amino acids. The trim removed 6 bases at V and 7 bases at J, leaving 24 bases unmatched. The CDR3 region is CASSALWDSQTRLANEQFF. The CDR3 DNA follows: TGTGCCAGCAGCGCCCTGTGGGACAGCCAAACCCGCTTAGCGAATGAGCAGTTCTTC.

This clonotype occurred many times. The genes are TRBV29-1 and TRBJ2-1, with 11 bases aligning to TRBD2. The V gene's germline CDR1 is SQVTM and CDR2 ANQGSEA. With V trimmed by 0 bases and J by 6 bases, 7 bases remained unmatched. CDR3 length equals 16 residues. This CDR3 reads CSVEDQTSGKVNEQFF. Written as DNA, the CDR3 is TGCAGCGTTGAAGATCAGACTAGCGGGAAGGTCAATGAGCAGTTCTTC.

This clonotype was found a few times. This chain's CDR3 is CSARVIGTLWETQYF. The CDR3 nucleotides are TGCAGTGCTAGAGTGATTGGGACTCTGTGGGAGACCCAGTACTTC. The chain joins TRBV20-1 to TRBJ2-5, with a weak D call TRBD2 (6 bases). This CDR3 contains 15 residues. CDR1 is DFQATT and CDR2 is SNEGSKA in the germline V gene (reference sequence). The germline V and J ends were trimmed by 1 base and 5 bases, with 17 bases remaining between them.

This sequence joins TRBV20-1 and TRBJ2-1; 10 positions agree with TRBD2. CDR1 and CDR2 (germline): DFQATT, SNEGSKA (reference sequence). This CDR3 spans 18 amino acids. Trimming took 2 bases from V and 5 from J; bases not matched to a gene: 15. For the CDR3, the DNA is TGCAGTGCTAGACGGTATCGAACTAGCGGGACTAGAAACAATGAGCAGTTCTTC. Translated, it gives CSARRYRTSGTRNNEQFF.

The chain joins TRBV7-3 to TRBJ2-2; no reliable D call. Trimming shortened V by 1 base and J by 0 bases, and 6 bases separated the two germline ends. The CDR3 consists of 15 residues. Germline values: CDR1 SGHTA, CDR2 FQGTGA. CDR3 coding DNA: TGTGCCAGCAGCTTAAGAACGTCGAACACCGGGGAGCTGTTTTTT. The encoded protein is CASSLRTSNTGELFF.

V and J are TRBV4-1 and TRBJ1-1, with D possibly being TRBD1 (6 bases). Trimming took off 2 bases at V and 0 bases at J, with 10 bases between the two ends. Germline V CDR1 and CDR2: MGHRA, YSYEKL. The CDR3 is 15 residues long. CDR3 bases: TGCGCCAGCAGCCAATTGACAGGCATGAACACTGAAGCTTTCTTT. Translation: CASSQLTGMNTEAFF.